This entry is about one T cell receptor (beta chain). No cognate antigen has been identified for it. No much larger clone exists at a distance of one base, and base qualities are not known. These data belong to a study of sequential checkpoint blockade in melanoma (dated by TCRdb to between 2018 and 2020). Some background on the complete study: Patients were assigned by 1:1 randomization to either first-line nivolumab followed by ipilimumab (arm A) or ipilimumab followed by nivolumab (arm B). Roughly 85% of the matched pre- and post-treatment tumor biopsy pairs came from the same lesion. Maintenance nivolumab was given following each of the two trial sequences. For about 22 patients, matched tumor biopsies were taken both before treatment and at week 13, after single-agent nivolumab (arm A) or ipilimumab (arm B). DNA from about a hundred pretreatment melanoma tumor samples underwent TCRbeta immunosequencing.

What this sample's treatment or condition label stands for: randomized to nivolumab then ipilimumab (arm A) or the reverse (arm B). Prior DNA-damaging chemotherapy had not been received by any trial patient. The samples were obtained from melanoma patients enrolled in CheckMate 064, an open-label, randomized phase II trial testing sequential checkpoint blockade. Tumor TCR sequencing used genomic DNA from formalin-fixed paraffin-embedded (FFPE) tissue samples. Trimming takes 5 bases from V and 3 bases from J, and the germline ends sit 8 bases apart. The CDR3 starts with the cysteine, ends with the phenylalanine, and has 13 residues. Only the CDR3 DNA stays, 39 bases, in frame from base 1. The CDR1 and CDR2 encoded by the germline V gene (reference sequence) are LNHDA and SQIVND. TCRbeta CDR3 regions were immunosequenced from genomic DNA with the immunoSEQ Assay. Genomic DNA was amplified by bias-controlled multiplex PCR before high-throughput sequencing. The original methods were these. To quantify the absolute abundance of each unique TCRbeta CDR3 region, the sequences were collapsed and filtered. Clonality, defined as 1 minus Pielou's evenness, was calculated using only productive rearrangements. Tumor T-cell fraction was calculated by normalizing TCRbeta template counts to the amount of usable DNA, which was estimated from several housekeeping genes. A previously published method was used to identify clones with significantly greater frequencies in on-treatment samples than in baseline samples. Entries here come from immuneACCESS through TCRdb and include only in-frame sequences with V and J called. Some clones fail to appear in such tables; in the studies checked, an unresolved V gene covers under half of the shortfall, and the cause of the remainder is unknown. For V, J and clone size, that table is used; D and trimming come from the DNA. In all, the sample holds around 6,100 clones, and 21% of those were seen once. The ten biggest clones cover 15% to 20% of the sample.

Overall study outcomes, separate from this receptor: Within-arm analyses of tumor T-cell fraction were limited by small sample sizes and reduced statistical power. Validation of the response-prediction model combining TCR metrics and mutation burden is needed in larger, independent patient cohorts. In the nivolumab-first arm (arm A), an association was found between pretreatment tumor TIL clonality and response (P = .04). Achieving clinical benefit was about 30 times more likely for patients whose tumor T-cell fraction and clonality increased by week 13. Tumor T-cell fraction and clonality correlated with PD-L1 staining and CD8+ T-cell counts but not with mutational load.

Sequencing was performed on tumor tissue (inferred from file names), taken from a patient given nivolumab and ipilimumab in sequence. The clonotype was recovered from a human donor with melanoma. The chain was built from TRBV19 and TRBJ2-1; no D segment can be confidently identified. The DNA reads TGTGCCAGTAGTTCCAGGAGCTACAATGAGCAGTTCTTC. This gives the protein CASSSRSYNEQFF.